This is a list of T cell receptor beta chains from one sample in a study of T cell repertoires in cytomegalovirus infection. One entry per CDR3 protein results from TCRdb running MiXCR on the reads. Among 50,000 to 65,000 distinct CDR3 sequences listed, roughly 20% were seen once. Their target antigens are unknown. The material sequenced was CD8+ T cells from cultured PBMCs, taken from culture after CMV antigen stimulation. The origin of the receptors is a human donor in good health (CMV status not recorded). Some clones in this sample may be carry-over from other donors' samples. CDR3s include the opening cysteine and the closing phenylalanine or tryptophan. A D gene is named only where the DNA matches it firmly. The size entry is marked missing in some rows and otherwise reads once, few, many or a size class.

V gene: TRBV6-2/TRBV6-3; clone size: NA; D gene: TRBD1; J gene: TRBJ2-7; CDR3 DNA: TGTGCCAGCAGTTACCGTTGGGACAGCCAGTCAAGATACGAGCAGTACTTC; CDR3 protein: CASSYRWDSQSRYEQYF
V gene: TRBV12-3/TRBV12-4; clone size: few; D gene: TRBD2; J gene: TRBJ2-7; CDR3 DNA: TGTGCCAGCAGTGCCCCGGGGGGCTACGAGCAGTACTTC; CDR3 protein: CASSAPGGYEQYF
V gene: TRBV6-6; clone size: NA; D gene: NA; J gene: TRBJ2-7; CDR3 DNA: TGTGCCAGCAGGATTAGCGGTTCCTACGAGCAGTACTTC; CDR3 protein: CASRISGSYEQYF
V gene: TRBV7-6; clone size: NA; D gene: TRBD2; J gene: TRBJ2-2; CDR3 DNA: TGTGCCAGCAGCTCTAGGACTAGCGGGGCGAACACCGGGGAGCTGTTTTTT; CDR3 protein: CASSSRTSGANTGELFF
V gene: TRBV7-9; clone size: NA; D gene: NA; J gene: TRBJ2-1; CDR3 DNA: TGTGCCAGCAGCCAGGGGAATGAGCAGTTCTTC; CDR3 protein: CASSQGNEQFF
V gene: TRBV7-8; clone size: few; D gene: NA; J gene: TRBJ1-6; CDR3 DNA: TGTGCCAGCAGCTTAGAGGAATCCTATAATTCACCCCTCCACTTT; CDR3 protein: CASSLEESYNSPLHF
V gene: TRBV7-8; clone size: few; D gene: NA; J gene: TRBJ2-7; CDR3 DNA: TGTGCCAGCAGCTTAGAACGGACAAGCTCCTACGAGCAGTACTTC; CDR3 protein: CASSLERTSSYEQYF
V gene: TRBV12-5; clone size: NA; D gene: NA; J gene: TRBJ2-2; CDR3 DNA: TGTGCTAGTGGTTTGGAACCGGGGGCCCCCGGCGGGGAGCTGTTTTTT; CDR3 protein: CASGLEPGAPGGELFF
V gene: TRBV6-1; clone size: many; D gene: NA; J gene: TRBJ2-6; CDR3 DNA: TGTGCCAGCATCGTCGCAGAGATTTGCTCTGGGGCCAACGTCCTGACTTTC; CDR3 protein: CASIVAEICSGANVLTF
V gene: TRBV7-8; clone size: NA; D gene: NA; J gene: TRBJ2-5; CDR3 DNA: TGTGCCAGCAGCTTAGGGGGGCTCCGGGAGACCCAGTACTTC; CDR3 protein: CASSLGGLRETQYF
V gene: TRBV4-3; clone size: NA; D gene: NA; J gene: TRBJ2-6; CDR3 DNA: TGCGCCAGCAGCCCCTACAGCTCTGGGGCCAACGTCCTGACTTTC; CDR3 protein: CASSPYSSGANVLTF
V gene: TRBV28; clone size: NA; D gene: NA; J gene: TRBJ1-4; CDR3 DNA: TGTGCCAGCAGTTTAATTAAACCCGGCGGGAAACTGTTTTTT; CDR3 protein: CASSLIKPGGKLFF
V gene: TRBV4-2; clone size: NA; D gene: NA; J gene: TRBJ2-7; CDR3 DNA: TGTGCCAGCAGCCAAGGCTCGGGCGAGCAGTACTTC; CDR3 protein: CASSQGSGEQYF
V gene: TRBV7-6; clone size: few; D gene: NA; J gene: TRBJ2-2; CDR3 DNA: TGTGCCAGCAGCTTAGGGTCCCGTGGGACGAACACCGGGGAGCTGTTTTTT; CDR3 protein: CASSLGSRGTNTGELFF
V gene: TRBV7-3; clone size: once; D gene: NA; J gene: TRBJ2-6; CDR3 DNA: TGTGCCAGCAGCTGGTCTGGGGCCAACGTCCTGTCTTTC; CDR3 protein: CASSWSGANVLSF
V gene: TRBV12-3/TRBV12-4; clone size: NA; D gene: NA; J gene: TRBJ1-2; CDR3 DNA: TGTGCCAGCAGTTCGCCGGACAGCAATAACTATGGCTACACCTTC; CDR3 protein: CASSSPDSNNYGYTF
V gene: TRBV7-9; clone size: NA; D gene: TRBD2; J gene: TRBJ2-1; CDR3 DNA: TGTGCCAGCAGCCCCCAGGGCCTAGCGGGCCTCGGCAATGAGCAGTTCTTC; CDR3 protein: CASSPQGLAGLGNEQFF
V gene: TRBV27; clone size: NA; D gene: TRBD2; J gene: TRBJ2-1; CDR3 DNA: TGTGCCAGCAGTAAAGCGGGAGCTACCTACAATGAGCAGTTCTTC; CDR3 protein: CASSKAGATYNEQFF
V gene: TRBV7-2; clone size: few; D gene: TRBD2; J gene: TRBJ2-3; CDR3 DNA: TGTGCCAGCAGCGAGCGGGGGCACACAGATACGCAGTATTTT; CDR3 protein: CASSERGHTDTQYF
V gene: TRBV6-2/TRBV6-3; clone size: NA; D gene: TRBD2; J gene: TRBJ2-3; CDR3 DNA: TGTGCCAGCAGTTCGACTAGCGGGGGGTCTAGCACAGATACGCAGTATTTT; CDR3 protein: CASSSTSGGSSTDTQYF
V gene: TRBV7-2; clone size: NA; D gene: TRBD2; J gene: TRBJ2-1; CDR3 DNA: TGTGCCAGCAGCTTATTGCGGGGGGACGACAATGAGCAGTTCTTC; CDR3 protein: CASSLLRGDDNEQFF
V gene: TRBV7-8; clone size: NA; D gene: TRBD1; J gene: TRBJ1-2; CDR3 DNA: TGTGCCAGCAGCCCTCAAGGACAGGTAGATGGCTACACCTTC; CDR3 protein: CASSPQGQVDGYTF